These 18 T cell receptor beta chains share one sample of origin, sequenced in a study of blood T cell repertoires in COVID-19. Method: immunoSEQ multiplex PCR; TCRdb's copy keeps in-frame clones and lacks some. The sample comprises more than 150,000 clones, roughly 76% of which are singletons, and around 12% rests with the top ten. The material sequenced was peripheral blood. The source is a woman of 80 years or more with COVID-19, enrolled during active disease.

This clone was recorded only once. The CDR3 DNA reads as TGTGCCAGCTCACCAATTCGGCAGGGTAGACAAGAGACCCAGTACTTC. This translates into CASSPIRQGRQETQYF. This chain links TRBV18 with TRBJ2-5, with D possibly being TRBD1 (5 bases). Trimming left V 2 bases short and J 2 bases short, with 15 bases between. The germline V gene has CDR1 KGHSH and CDR2 LQKENI. The CDR3 sequence is 16 residues long.

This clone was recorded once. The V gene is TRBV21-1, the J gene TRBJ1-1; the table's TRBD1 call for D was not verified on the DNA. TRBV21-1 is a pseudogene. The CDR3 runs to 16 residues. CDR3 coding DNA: TGTGCCAGCAGCAAAGCACCCGACAGGGGGAAATCAGGGGCTTTCTTT. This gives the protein CASSKAPDRGKSGAFF.

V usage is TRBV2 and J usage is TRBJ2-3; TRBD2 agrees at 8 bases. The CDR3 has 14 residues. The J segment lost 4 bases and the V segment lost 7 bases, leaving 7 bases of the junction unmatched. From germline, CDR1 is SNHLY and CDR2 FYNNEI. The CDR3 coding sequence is TGTGCCAGCACCTATAGCGGGGCGGCAGATACGCAGTATTTT. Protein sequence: CASTYSGAADTQYF. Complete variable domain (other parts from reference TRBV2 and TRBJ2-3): EPEVTQTPSHQVTQMGQEVILRCVPISNHLYFYWYRQILGQKVEFLVSFYNNEISEKSEIFDDQFSVERPDGSNFTLKIRSTKLEDSAMYFCASTYSGAADTQYFGPGTRLTVL.

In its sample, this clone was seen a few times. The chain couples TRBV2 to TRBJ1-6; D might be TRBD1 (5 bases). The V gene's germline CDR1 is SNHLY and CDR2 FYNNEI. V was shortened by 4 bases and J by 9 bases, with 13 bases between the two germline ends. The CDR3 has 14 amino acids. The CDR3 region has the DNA TGTGCCAGCAGTGCACCTGGGGGGATTTCACCCCTCCACTTT. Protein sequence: CASSAPGGISPLHF.

Written as DNA, the CDR3 is TGTGCCAGCAGTTGGTCCGGACAGGGCGTCAATCAGCCCCAGCATTTT. It codes for CASSWSGQGVNQPQHF. The chain employs TRBV2 and TRBJ1-5; 8 bases fit TRBD1. V lost 5 bases to trimming and J lost 3 bases; unmatched junction nucleotides: 9. CDR1 is SNHLY and CDR2 is FYNNEI in the germline V gene. CDR3 length equals 16 residues.

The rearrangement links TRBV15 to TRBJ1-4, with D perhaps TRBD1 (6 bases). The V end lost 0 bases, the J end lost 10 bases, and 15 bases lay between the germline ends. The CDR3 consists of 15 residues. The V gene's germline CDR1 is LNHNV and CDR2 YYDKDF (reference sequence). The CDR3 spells CATSRETGSGVKLFF. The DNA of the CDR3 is TGTGCCACCAGCAGAGAAACGGGTTCAGGGGTAAAACTGTTTTTT.

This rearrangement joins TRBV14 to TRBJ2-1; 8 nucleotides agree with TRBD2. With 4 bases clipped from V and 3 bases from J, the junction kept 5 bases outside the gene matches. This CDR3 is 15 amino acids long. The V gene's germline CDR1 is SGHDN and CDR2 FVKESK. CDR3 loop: CASSRGGGRYNEQFF. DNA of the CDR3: TGTGCCAGCAGCCGGGGCGGGGGGCGCTACAATGAGCAGTTCTTC.

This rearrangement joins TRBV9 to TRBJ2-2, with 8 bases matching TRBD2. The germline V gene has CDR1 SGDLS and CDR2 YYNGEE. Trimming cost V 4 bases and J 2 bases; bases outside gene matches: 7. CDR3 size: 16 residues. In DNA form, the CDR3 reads TGTGCCAGCAGCCTACTAGCGGAAACTAACACCGGGGAGCTGTTTTTT. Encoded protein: CASSLLAETNTGELFF.

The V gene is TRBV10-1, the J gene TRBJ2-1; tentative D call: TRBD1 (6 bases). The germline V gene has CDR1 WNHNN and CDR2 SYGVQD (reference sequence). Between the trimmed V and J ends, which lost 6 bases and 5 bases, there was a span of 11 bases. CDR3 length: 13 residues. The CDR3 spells CASRLTGNNEQFF. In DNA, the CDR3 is TGCGCCAGCAGATTGACAGGTAACAATGAGCAGTTCTTC.

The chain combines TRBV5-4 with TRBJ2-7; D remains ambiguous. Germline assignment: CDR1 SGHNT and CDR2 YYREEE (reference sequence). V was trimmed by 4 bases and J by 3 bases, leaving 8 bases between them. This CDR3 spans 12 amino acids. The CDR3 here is CASSRDIYEQYF. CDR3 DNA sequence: TGTGCCAGCAGCCGAGACATCTACGAGCAGTACTTC.

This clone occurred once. CDR3: CSASGTSQFF. CDR3 nucleotides: TGCAGTGCTTCCGGGACTTCGCAGTTCTTC. The V call is TRBV20-1, the J call TRBJ2-1, with a weak D call TRBD2 (6 bases). Trimming took 5 bases from V and 12 from J, leaving 11 bases between them. The CDR3 extends over 10 amino acids. Germline loops: CDR1 DFQATT, CDR2 SNEGSKA (reference sequence).

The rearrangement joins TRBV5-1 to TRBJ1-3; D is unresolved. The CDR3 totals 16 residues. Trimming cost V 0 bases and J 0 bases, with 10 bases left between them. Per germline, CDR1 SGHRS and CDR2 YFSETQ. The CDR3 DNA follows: TGCGCCAGCAGCTTGGTTCCGGGGTCCTCTGGAAACACCATATATTTT. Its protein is CASSLVPGSSGNTIYF.

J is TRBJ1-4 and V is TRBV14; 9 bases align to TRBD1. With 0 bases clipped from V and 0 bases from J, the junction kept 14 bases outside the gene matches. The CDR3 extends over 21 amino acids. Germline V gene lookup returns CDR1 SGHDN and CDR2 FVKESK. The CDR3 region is CASSQESNVDRGFSTNEKLFF. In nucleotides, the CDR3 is TGTGCCAGCAGCCAAGAATCCAACGTAGACAGGGGGTTTTCAACTAATGAAAAACTGTTTTTT.

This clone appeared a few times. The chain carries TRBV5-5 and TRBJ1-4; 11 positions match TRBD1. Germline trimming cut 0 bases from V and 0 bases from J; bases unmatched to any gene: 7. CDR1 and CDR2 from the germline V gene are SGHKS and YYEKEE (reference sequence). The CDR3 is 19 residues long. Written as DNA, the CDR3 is TGTGCCAGCAGCTTGGAGGGACAGGGGGGACTTACAACTAATGAAAAACTGTTTTTT. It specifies CASSLEGQGGLTTNEKLFF.

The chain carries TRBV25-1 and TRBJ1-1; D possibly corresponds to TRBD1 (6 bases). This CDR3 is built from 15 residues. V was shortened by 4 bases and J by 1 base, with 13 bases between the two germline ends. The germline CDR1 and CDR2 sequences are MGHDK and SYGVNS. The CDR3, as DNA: TGTGCCAGCAGTGGCAAGACAGGACAGAACACTGAAGCTTTCTTT. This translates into CASSGKTGQNTEAFF.

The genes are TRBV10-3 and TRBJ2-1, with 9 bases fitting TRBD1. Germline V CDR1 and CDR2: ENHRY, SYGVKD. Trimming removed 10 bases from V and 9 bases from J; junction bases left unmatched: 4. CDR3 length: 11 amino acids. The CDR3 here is CASGTGIEQFF. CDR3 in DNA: TGTGCCAGCGGGACAGGGATTGAGCAGTTCTTC.

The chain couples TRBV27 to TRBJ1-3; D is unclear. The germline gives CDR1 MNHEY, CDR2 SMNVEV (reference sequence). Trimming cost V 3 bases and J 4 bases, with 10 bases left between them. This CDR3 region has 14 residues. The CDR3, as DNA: TGTGCCAGCAGTTTGGCAGAACGAGGAAACACCATATATTTT. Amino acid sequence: CASSLAERGNTIYF.

CDR3 nucleotide sequence: TGTGCCACCAGCAGAGATTTGGGGGCGCCCTACAATGAGCAGTTCTTC. Translation gives CATSRDLGAPYNEQFF. This rearrangement joins TRBV15 to TRBJ2-1, with a possible D match to TRBD1 (6 bases). The germline gives CDR1 LNHNV, CDR2 YYDKDF (reference sequence). Trimming shortened V by 0 bases and J by 2 bases, and 11 bases separated the two germline ends. CDR3 length: 16 amino acids.